One sample yielded the 6 T cell receptor beta chains listed below, sequenced in a study of cytomegalovirus exposure and HLA in healthy donors. The PCR was carried out with 60 Vbeta primers and 13 Jbeta primers. TCRdb keeps only in-frame clones here, not all; method: immunoSEQ multiplex PCR. The sample data list about 48,000 clones. Sequencing used PBMCs. These receptors were obtained from a woman aged 40 to 50 in good health and CMV-seronegative.

Here the CDR3 reads CASSPGTETYGYTF. In DNA, the CDR3 is TGCGCCAGCAGCCCCGGGACAGAAACCTATGGCTACACCTTC. The chain links TRBV5-1 to TRBJ1-2; 7 nucleotides line up with TRBD1. CDR1 is SGHRS, CDR2 YFSETQ, per germline. The CDR3 totals 14 residues. Trimming at V came to 4 bases and at J to 4 bases, leaving 7 bases not matched to a gene.

The gene calls are TRBV4-2 and TRBJ2-1; D may be TRBD2 (6 bases). The CDR3 extends over 16 amino acids. Trimming took off 7 bases at V and 5 bases at J, with 21 bases between the two ends. Germline V gene sequence: CDR1 LGHNA, CDR2 YNFKEQ. For the CDR3, the DNA is TGTGCCAGCACCCAGGTACCGGGGGACCGTGACAATGAGCAGTTCTTC. It is translated as CASTQVPGDRDNEQFF.

The rearrangement joins TRBV9 to TRBJ2-2; 10 bases line up with TRBD2. CDR3 length: 16 amino acids. V trimming: 3 bases; J trimming: 2 bases; junction bases outside the gene matches: 4. Germline V gene lookup returns CDR1 SGDLS and CDR2 YYNGEE. In nucleotides, the CDR3 is TGTGCCAGCAGCGGGACTAGCGGTCCTAACACCGGGGAGCTGTTTTTT. This gives the protein CASSGTSGPNTGELFF.

The rearrangement uses TRBV6-6 and TRBJ1-4; D is possibly TRBD1 (5 bases). V lost 6 bases and J 6 bases, leaving 14 bases between the germline ends. Germline V lookup: CDR1 MNHNY, CDR2 SVGAGI (reference sequence). The CDR3 is 14 amino acids. The CDR3, as DNA: TGTGCCAGCAGCCAGGGCTTGTACGATGAAAAACTGTTTTTT. Protein: CASSQGLYDEKLFF.

V and J are TRBV29-1 and TRBJ2-1, with D possibly TRBD1 on 5 matching bases. Germline CDR1 is SQVTM and CDR2 is ANQGSEA. This CDR3 has 14 amino acids. The germline V and J ends were trimmed by 7 bases and 8 bases, with 21 bases remaining between them. CDR3 protein: CSDSSAGFGDEQFF. For the CDR3, the DNA is TGCAGCGACTCCTCGGCAGGGTTTGGAGATGAGCAGTTCTTC.

V gene TRBV7-8 combines with J gene TRBJ2-5; weak D call: TRBD2 (6 bases). The V end was cut by 3 bases, the J end by 5 bases, with 16 bases between. The germline V gene encodes CDR1 SGHVS and CDR2 FQNEAQ. CDR3 length equals 15 residues. The CDR3 region has the DNA TGTGCCAGCAGCTTTGTTGTGGGGGGAATCGAGACCCAGTACTTC. Encoded protein: CASSFVVGGIETQYF.